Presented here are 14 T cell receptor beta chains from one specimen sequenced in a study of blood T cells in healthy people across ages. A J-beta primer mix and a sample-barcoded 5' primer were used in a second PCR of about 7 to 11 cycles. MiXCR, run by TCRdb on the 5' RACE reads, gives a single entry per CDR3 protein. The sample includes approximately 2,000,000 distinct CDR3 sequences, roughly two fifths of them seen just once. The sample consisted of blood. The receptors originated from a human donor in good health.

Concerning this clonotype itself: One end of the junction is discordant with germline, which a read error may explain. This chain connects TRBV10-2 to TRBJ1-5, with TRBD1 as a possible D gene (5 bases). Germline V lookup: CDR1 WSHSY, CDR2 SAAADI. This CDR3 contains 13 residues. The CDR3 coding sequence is TGCGCCGGCAGTGGGGGTAGGGATCAGCCCCAGCATTTT. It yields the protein CAGSGGRDQPQHF.

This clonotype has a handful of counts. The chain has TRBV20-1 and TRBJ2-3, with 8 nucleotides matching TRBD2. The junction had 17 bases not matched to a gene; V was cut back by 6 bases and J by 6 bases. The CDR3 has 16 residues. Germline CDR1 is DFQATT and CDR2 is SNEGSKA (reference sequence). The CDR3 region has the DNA TGCAGTGCCCTACTAGGGGGGACTAGGACATCCGATACGCAGTATTTT. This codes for CSALLGGTRTSDTQYF.

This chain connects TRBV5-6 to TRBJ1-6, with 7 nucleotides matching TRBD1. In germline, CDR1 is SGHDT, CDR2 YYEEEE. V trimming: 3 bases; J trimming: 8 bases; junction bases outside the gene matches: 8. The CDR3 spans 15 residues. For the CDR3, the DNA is TGTGCCAGCAGCTGGGGGACAGCAGAGTATTCACCCCTCCACTTT. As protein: CASSWGTAEYSPLHF.

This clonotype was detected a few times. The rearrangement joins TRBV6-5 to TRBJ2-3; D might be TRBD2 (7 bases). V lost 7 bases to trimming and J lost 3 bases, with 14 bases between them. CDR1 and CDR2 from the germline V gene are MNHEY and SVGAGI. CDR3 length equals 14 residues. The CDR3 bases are TGTGCCAGCAAAGGGGGGGTTTTTACAGATACGCAGTATTTT. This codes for CASKGGVFTDTQYF.

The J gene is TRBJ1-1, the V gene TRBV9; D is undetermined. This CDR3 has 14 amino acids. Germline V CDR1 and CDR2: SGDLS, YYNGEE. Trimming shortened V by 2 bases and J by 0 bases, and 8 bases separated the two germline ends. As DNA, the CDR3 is TGTGCCAGCAGCGTTGGTAATTTGAACACTGAAGCTTTCTTT. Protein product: CASSVGNLNTEAFF.

DNA for the CDR3: TGTGCCAGCAGTTGGGGCGGGGACAGAGACACTGAAGCTTTCTTT. It translates to CASSWGGDRDTEAFF. This chain connects TRBV6-2 or TRBV6-3 to TRBJ1-1; 7 bases line up with TRBD1. Looked up from germline, CDR1 is MNHEY and CDR2 is SVGEGT. The CDR3 runs to 15 residues. Trimming took 4 bases from V and 3 from J; bases not matched to a gene: 8.

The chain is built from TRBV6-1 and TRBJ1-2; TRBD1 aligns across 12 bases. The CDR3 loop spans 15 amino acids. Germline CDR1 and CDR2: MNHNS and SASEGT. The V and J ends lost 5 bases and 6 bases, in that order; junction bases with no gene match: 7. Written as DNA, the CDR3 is TGTGCCAGCAGTTCCGGGACAGGGGGCGGAAATGGCTACACCTTC. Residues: CASSSGTGGGNGYTF.

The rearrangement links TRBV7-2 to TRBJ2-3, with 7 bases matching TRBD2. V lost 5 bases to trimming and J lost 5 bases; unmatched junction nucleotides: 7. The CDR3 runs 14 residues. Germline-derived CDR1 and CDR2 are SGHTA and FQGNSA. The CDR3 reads CASSPRGVIDTQYF. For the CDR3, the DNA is TGTGCCAGCAGCCCCCGGGGGGTTATAGATACGCAGTATTTT.

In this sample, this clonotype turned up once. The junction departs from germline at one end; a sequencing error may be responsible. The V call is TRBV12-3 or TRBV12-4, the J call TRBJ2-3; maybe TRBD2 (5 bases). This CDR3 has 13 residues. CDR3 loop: CASNLLSADAQYF. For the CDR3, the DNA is TGTGCCAGCAACCTACTTAGCGCAGATGCGCAGTATTTT.

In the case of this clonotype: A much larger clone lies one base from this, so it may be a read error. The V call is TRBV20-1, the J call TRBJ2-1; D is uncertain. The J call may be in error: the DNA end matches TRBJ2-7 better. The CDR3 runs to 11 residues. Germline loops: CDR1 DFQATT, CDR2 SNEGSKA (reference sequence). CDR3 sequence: CSARSYNEQYF. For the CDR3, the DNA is TGCAGTGCTAGGTCCTACAATGAGCAGTACTTC.

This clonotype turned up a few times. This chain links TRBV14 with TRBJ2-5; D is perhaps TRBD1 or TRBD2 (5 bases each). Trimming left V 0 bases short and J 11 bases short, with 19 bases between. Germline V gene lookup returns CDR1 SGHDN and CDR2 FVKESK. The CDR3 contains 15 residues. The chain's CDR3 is CASSQDPAVVWGQYF. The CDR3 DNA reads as TGTGCCAGCAGCCAAGATCCGGCGGTTGTCTGGGGGCAGTACTTC.

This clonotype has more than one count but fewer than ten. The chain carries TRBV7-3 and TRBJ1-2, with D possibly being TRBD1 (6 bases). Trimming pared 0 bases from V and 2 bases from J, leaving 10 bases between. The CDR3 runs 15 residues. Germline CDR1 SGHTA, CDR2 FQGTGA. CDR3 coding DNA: TGTGCCAGCAGCTTAACGGGGGGCTTGAACTATGGCTACACCTTC. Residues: CASSLTGGLNYGYTF.

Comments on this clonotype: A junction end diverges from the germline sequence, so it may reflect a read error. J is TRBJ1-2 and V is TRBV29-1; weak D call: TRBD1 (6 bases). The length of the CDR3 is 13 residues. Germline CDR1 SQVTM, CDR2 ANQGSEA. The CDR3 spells CSVVGGAGYDYTF. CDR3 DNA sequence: TGCAGCGTTGTTGGGGGCGCCGGCTATGACTACACCTTC.

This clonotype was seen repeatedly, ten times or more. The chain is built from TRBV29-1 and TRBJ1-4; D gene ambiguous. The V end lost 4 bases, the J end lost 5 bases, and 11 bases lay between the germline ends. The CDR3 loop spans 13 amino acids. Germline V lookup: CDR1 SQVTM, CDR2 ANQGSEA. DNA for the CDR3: TGCAGCGTTGTTACCACGGCAAATGAAAAACTGTTTTTT. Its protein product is CSVVTTANEKLFF.